This section outlines one T cell receptor (beta chain) sequence together with its context. The data derive from a study of blood T cell repertoires in COVID-19. The wider study: There were acute and convalescent COVID-19 samples, and they came from the United States, Italy and Spain. In each case, the material was cDNA or gDNA derived from T cells, B-cell-depleted T cells, or PBMCs.

Here immunoSEQ multiplex PCR was the method, and the copy in TCRdb shows in-frame clones only, minus some. This table holds 250,000 to 350,000 clones, about nine tenths found once. The germline V gene has CDR1 LNHDA and CDR2 SQIVND (reference sequence). The CDR3 length is 12 residues. V lost 5 bases and J lost 0, with 5 bases in between. The TCR was taken from a woman aged 40 to 50 who had recovered from COVID-19. The rearrangement uses TRBV19 and TRBJ2-7; D is undetermined. Sequencing was done on a sample of peripheral blood. This chain's CDR3 is CASSPSSYEQYF. The DNA of the CDR3 is TGTGCCAGTAGTCCGAGCTCCTACGAGCAGTACTTC.